These 32 T cell receptor beta chains were all obtained from the same sample, sequenced in a study of cytomegalovirus exposure and HLA in healthy donors. The PCR contained 60 Vbeta and 13 Jbeta primers. This table comes from immunoSEQ multiplex PCR, and its TCRdb copy is limited to in-frame clones, with some not included. This sample carries about 140,000 clones, 80% of them seen once, and the ten largest clones take 2% to 3%. The specimen was PBMCs. The receptor source for this set is a man aged 45 to 65 in good health and CMV-seronegative.

V is TRBV28 and J is TRBJ1-4, with D unresolved. The CDR3 spans 15 residues. V was trimmed by 4 bases and J by 7 bases, leaving 16 bases between them. Germline V CDR1 and CDR2: MDHEN, SYDVKM. The CDR3 spells CASSSDLVRGEKLFF. CDR3 bases: TGTGCCAGCAGTTCAGACCTGGTAAGAGGTGAAAAACTGTTTTTT.

The rearrangement links TRBV25-1 to TRBJ2-7; D is undetermined. The CDR3 loop spans 12 amino acids. Looked up from germline, CDR1 is MGHDK and CDR2 is SYGVNS. The V and J ends lost 3 bases and 4 bases respectively, with 7 bases between them. The CDR3 DNA reads TGTGCCAGCAGTGATTTTAAATACGAGCAGTACTTC. Translating it yields CASSDFKYEQYF.

This chain links TRBV4-1 with TRBJ2-7; 7 nucleotides agree with TRBD1. Germline V gene lookup returns CDR1 MGHRA and CDR2 YSYEKL. There are 16 residues in the CDR3. The V and J ends lost 1 base and 3 bases, in that order; junction bases with no gene match: 9. CDR3 sequence: CASSQASGQTYYEQYF. The CDR3 DNA sequence: TGCGCCAGCAGCCAAGCCTCGGGACAGACCTACTACGAGCAGTACTTC.

CDR3 loop: CASSLRTSGNEQFF. The DNA of the CDR3 is TGTGCCAGCAGCTTACGGACTAGCGGAAATGAGCAGTTCTTC. The rearrangement links TRBV9 to TRBJ2-1; TRBD2 matches at 10 bases. J lost 7 bases, V lost 4 bases, and 5 bases had no gene match. This CDR3 comprises 14 residues. Germline values: CDR1 SGDLS, CDR2 YYNGEE.

This chain joins TRBV27 and TRBJ2-6; D is uncertain. Germline-derived CDR1 and CDR2 are MNHEY and SMNVEV (reference sequence). Trimming pared 6 bases from V and 0 bases from J, leaving 21 bases between. There are 19 residues in the CDR3. CDR3 loop: CASRNHGRQQISGANVLTF. The CDR3 DNA reads TGTGCCAGCAGAAATCATGGCAGACAACAAATCTCTGGGGCCAACGTCCTGACTTTC.

The rearrangement joins TRBV15 to TRBJ2-5, with unresolved D. The DNA end lines up better with TRBJ2-7; the J call may be wrong. Germline loops: CDR1 LNHNV, CDR2 YYDKDF (reference sequence). The CDR3 is 12 residues long. Written as DNA, the CDR3 is TGTGCCACCAGTCCGCGGTCTCGCGAGCAGTACTTC. Translating gives CATSPRSREQYF.

The chain employs TRBV19 and TRBJ1-1; 8 nucleotides match TRBD1. The CDR3 is 14 residues long. Germline CDR1 reads LNHDA; CDR2 reads SQIVND (reference sequence). V trimming: 4 bases; J trimming: 2 bases; junction bases outside the gene matches: 3. CDR3 sequence: CASSTGQANTEAFF. CDR3 nucleotides: TGTGCCAGTAGTACGGGACAGGCCAACACTGAAGCTTTCTTT.

In regard to this clone: A junction end diverges from the germline sequence, so it may reflect a read error. V usage is TRBV7-7 and J usage is TRBJ2-6, with D perhaps matching TRBD2 (5 bases). CDR1 and CDR2 from the germline V gene are SSHAT and FNYEAQ (reference sequence). The CDR3 consists of 18 residues. The DNA for the CDR3 is TGTGCTAGCAGCTTATACGTTCGGGGATTGGCTGGGGCCAACGTCCTGACTTTC. Protein product: CASSLYVRGLAGANVLTF. The full variable domain, with the rest looked up from reference TRBV7-7 and TRBJ2-6, is GAGVSQSPRYKVTKRGQDVTLRCDPISSHATLYWYQQALGQGPEFLTYFNYEAQPDKSGLPSDRFSAERPEGSISTLTIQRTEQRDSAMYRCASSLYVRGLAGANVLTFGAGSRLTVL.

The genes are TRBV5-1 and TRBJ2-5, with a weak D call TRBD2 (5 bases). Germline V gene sequence: CDR1 SGHRS, CDR2 YFSETQ. V was clipped by 0 bases and J by 1 base, with 10 bases between them. The CDR3 contains 15 residues. The CDR3 spells CASSLAPGSQETQYF. DNA of the CDR3: TGCGCCAGCAGCTTGGCCCCTGGGAGCCAAGAGACCCAGTACTTC. The whole variable domain, remainder taken from reference TRBV5-1 and TRBJ2-5, is KAGVTQTPRYLIKTRGQQVTLSCSPISGHRSVSWYQQTPGQGLQFLFEYFSETQRNKGNFPGRFSGRQFSNSRSEMNVSTLELGDSALYLCASSLAPGSQETQYFGPGTRLLVL.

The V gene is TRBV27, the J gene TRBJ2-1; D remains ambiguous. This CDR3 contains 16 residues. The V gene lost 2 bases and the J gene lost 0 bases, with 11 bases spanning the gap. The germline CDR1 and CDR2 sequences are MNHEY and SMNVEV (reference sequence). CDR3 residues: CASSLRGMSSYNEQFF. Written as DNA, the CDR3 is TGTGCCAGCAGTTTACGTGGTATGAGCTCCTACAATGAGCAGTTCTTC.

The gene calls are TRBV2 and TRBJ2-1; a weak D match, TRBD2 (7 bases). V lost 1 base and J lost 5, with 12 bases in between. Germline CDR1 SNHLY, CDR2 FYNNEI. The CDR3 extends over 15 amino acids. The CDR3 DNA is TGTGCCAGCAGTGAAGGGGGGGGCCGCGACAATGAGCAGTTCTTC. Its translation: CASSEGGGRDNEQFF.

This clone was seen just once. This chain uses TRBV5-1 with TRBJ1-1, with unresolved D. Germline V lookup: CDR1 SGHRS, CDR2 YFSETQ. The CDR3 runs 14 residues. Deletions cut 0 bases from V and 5 bases from J, with 11 bases between. DNA for the CDR3: TGCGCCAGCAGCTTGGACCGGGCGGGAACTGAAGCTTTCTTT. It codes for CASSLDRAGTEAFF.

The rearrangement joins TRBV7-2 to TRBJ1-4, with D perhaps matching TRBD1 (5 bases). The CDR3 loop spans 13 amino acids. From germline, CDR1 is SGHTA and CDR2 FQGNSA. V shed 5 bases and J shed 7 bases, with 11 bases lying between them. CDR3 protein: CASSRGFGEKLFF. The DNA of the CDR3 is TGTGCCAGCAGCAGGGGCTTTGGTGAAAAACTGTTTTTT.

This sequence joins TRBV5-1 and TRBJ2-5, with 8 bases that match TRBD2. Germline CDR1 is SGHRS and CDR2 is YFSETQ. This CDR3 has 15 residues. The V segment lost 6 bases and the J segment 3 bases; nucleotides outside the gene matches: 10. CDR3 DNA: TGCGCCAGCATCCCCGGGCGGGGGGCGGAAGAGACCCAGTACTTC. The encoded protein is CASIPGRGAEETQYF. Combining the CDR3 with reference TRBV5-1 and TRBJ2-5 gives the whole variable domain KAGVTQTPRYLIKTRGQQVTLSCSPISGHRSVSWYQQTPGQGLQFLFEYFSETQRNKGNFPGRFSGRQFSNSRSEMNVSTLELGDSALYLCASIPGRGAEETQYFGPGTRLLVL.

The rearrangement links TRBV15 to TRBJ1-1, with 8 positions matching TRBD1. The CDR3 runs 15 residues. Looked up from germline, CDR1 is LNHNV and CDR2 is YYDKDF (reference sequence). V gave up 0 bases and J gave up 10 bases; unmatched junction bases: 10. The CDR3 region is CATSREDRGNVVAFF. The CDR3 DNA follows: TGTGCCACCAGCAGAGAAGACAGGGGTAATGTTGTAGCTTTCTTT.

A single count supports this clone. J is TRBJ2-3 and V is TRBV19; 9 positions match TRBD1. Trimming at V came to 8 bases and at J to 2 bases, leaving 5 bases not matched to a gene. Germline V gene data show CDR1 as LNHDA and CDR2 as SQIVND (reference sequence). This CDR3 region has 14 residues. CDR3 protein: CASATGGITDTQYF. The CDR3 bases are TGTGCCAGTGCGACAGGGGGAATCACAGATACGCAGTATTTT.

This chain uses TRBV5-8 with TRBJ1-5; 11 nucleotides agree with TRBD1. From germline, CDR1 is SGHTS and CDR2 YDEGEE. This CDR3 spans 16 amino acids. V was clipped by 2 bases and J by 6 bases; unmatched bases: 7. The CDR3 reads CASSFGTGGFGQPQHF. The CDR3 bases are TGTGCCAGCAGCTTCGGGACAGGGGGGTTTGGTCAGCCCCAGCATTTT. Using reference TRBV5-8 and TRBJ1-5 for the parts outside the CDR3, the full variable domain is EAGVTQSPTHLIKTRGQQATLRCSPISGHTSVYWYQQALGLGLQFLLWYDEGEERNRGNFPPRFSGRQFPNYSSELNVNALELEDSALYLCASSFGTGGFGQPQHFGDGTRLSIL.

The V gene is TRBV9, the J gene TRBJ1-3, with TRBD1 as a possible D gene (5 bases). The V gene's germline CDR1 is SGDLS and CDR2 YYNGEE. This CDR3 comprises 14 residues. Trimming took off 2 bases at V and 1 base at J, with 7 bases between the two ends. The CDR3 sequence is CASSVDRSGNTIYF. CDR3 in DNA: TGTGCCAGCAGCGTCGACAGATCTGGAAACACCATATATTTT.

The rearrangement uses TRBV5-1 and TRBJ2-5, with D maybe TRBD2 (5 bases). Trimming took off 4 bases at V and 5 bases at J, with 12 bases between the two ends. CDR1 and CDR2 from the germline V gene are SGHRS and YFSETQ. This CDR3 is built from 13 residues. CDR3 in amino acids: CASSAEGGETQYF. The CDR3 coding sequence is TGCGCCAGCAGCGCCGAGGGCGGCGAGACCCAGTACTTC.

The gene calls are TRBV6-5 and TRBJ1-1; a weak D match, TRBD1 (6 bases). This CDR3 comprises 15 residues. Germline V gives CDR1 MNHEY, CDR2 SVGAGI. V was pared by 2 bases and J by 0 bases, with 10 bases between. The CDR3 nucleotides read TGTGCCAGCAGTTACGGGGGCGGTCTGAACACTGAAGCTTTCTTT. This translates into CASSYGGGLNTEAFF.

The V and J genes are TRBV23-1 and TRBJ1-2, with D hard to call. TRBV23-1 is an ORF; its function is uncertain. The CDR3 extends over 15 amino acids. V lost 0 bases to trimming and J lost 6 bases, with 14 bases between them. The CDR3 reads CASSQSDARSNGYTF. For the CDR3, the DNA is TGCGCCAGCAGTCAATCAGATGCTCGGAGCAATGGCTACACCTTC.

This rearrangement joins TRBV5-1 to TRBJ2-5, with 13 positions matching TRBD2. Germline V gives CDR1 SGHRS, CDR2 YFSETQ. The trim removed 4 bases at V and 2 bases at J, leaving 8 bases unmatched. The CDR3 totals 17 residues. The CDR3 region is CASSPEGLAGLQETQYF. The DNA of the CDR3 is TGCGCCAGCAGCCCTGAGGGACTAGCGGGGCTACAAGAGACCCAGTACTTC. The full variable domain, in which reference TRBV5-1 and TRBJ2-5 provide the parts outside the CDR3, is KAGVTQTPRYLIKTRGQQVTLSCSPISGHRSVSWYQQTPGQGLQFLFEYFSETQRNKGNFPGRFSGRQFSNSRSEMNVSTLELGDSALYLCASSPEGLAGLQETQYFGPGTRLLVL.

This clone was seen a single time. The chain joins TRBV12-5 to TRBJ2-1; D is perhaps TRBD2 (6 bases). From germline, CDR1 is LGHNT and CDR2 FRNRAP. Trimming took 4 bases from V and 12 from J, leaving 25 bases between them. This CDR3 has 16 residues. The CDR3 nucleotides are TGTGCTAGTGGTTCCGGCTCTTATGACGGGAGTAAAGTGCAGTTCTTC. This gives the protein CASGSGSYDGSKVQFF.

The chain joins TRBV7-2 to TRBJ2-1; the D is unclear. V lost 1 base, J lost 2 bases, and 9 bases lay in between. Germline CDR1 SGHTA, CDR2 FQGNSA. The length of the CDR3 is 15 residues. CDR3 nucleotide sequence: TGTGCCAGCAGCTTAGAGTTGTCAGCCTACAATGAGCAGTTCTTC. Protein sequence: CASSLELSAYNEQFF.

V gene TRBV21-1 combines with J gene TRBJ2-1; the tabulated D call, TRBD2, remains unverified against the DNA. TRBV21-1 is annotated as a pseudogene. The CDR3 contains 17 residues. CDR3 in amino acids: CASSKALPRWTYNEQFF. DNA for the CDR3: TGTGCCAGCAGCAAAGCGCTCCCGCGGTGGACCTACAATGAGCAGTTCTTC.

The J gene is TRBJ2-7, the V gene TRBV5-1; 8 nucleotides align to TRBD2. V was pared by 1 base and J by 3 bases, with 6 bases of the junction left unmatched. The CDR3 sequence is 15 residues long. The germline CDR1 and CDR2 sequences are SGHRS and YFSETQ. The CDR3 DNA sequence: TGCGCCAGCAGCTTGACCGGGACTAGGGGCTACGAGCAGTACTTC. The encoded protein is CASSLTGTRGYEQYF.

This clone was counted only a few times. The junction departs from the called germline gene at one end, perhaps through a read error. This chain joins TRBV5-4 and TRBJ1-1; TRBD1 might be the D (5 bases). The V gene's germline CDR1 is SGHNT and CDR2 YYREEE (reference sequence). CDR3 size: 13 residues. CDR3 in DNA: TGTGCCAGCAGCTTTGCAGGGAACACTGAAACTTTCTTT. Encoded protein: CASSFAGNTETFF.

This clone has only a few counts. CDR3 nucleotide sequence: TGTGCCAGCAGCCTACAGGGGGGAAGCTCCTACGAGCAGTACTTC. Protein product: CASSLQGGSSYEQYF. This chain uses TRBV7-2 with TRBJ2-7, with TRBD1 identical over 8 bases. The CDR3 totals 15 residues. V was pared by 5 bases and J by 0 bases, with 6 bases of the junction left unmatched. Germline V gene lookup returns CDR1 SGHTA and CDR2 FQGNSA. The variable domain in full, with the rest retrieved from reference TRBV7-2 and TRBJ2-7, is GAGVSQSPSNKVTEKGKDVELRCDPISGHTALYWYRQSLGQGLEFLIYFQGNSAPDKSGLPSDRFSAERTGGSVSTLTIQRTQQEDSAVYLCASSLQGGSSYEQYFGPGTRLTVT.

The chain employs TRBV7-9 and TRBJ1-6; D is unresolved. This CDR3 is built from 13 residues. The ends were cut back, 1 base at V and 14 bases at J, with 12 bases in the middle. The germline V gene encodes CDR1 SEHNR and CDR2 FQNEAQ (reference sequence). The CDR3 sequence: CASSLGGFTTLHF. CDR3 sequence (DNA): TGTGCCAGCAGCTTAGGAGGCTTTACCACCCTCCACTTT.

This clone was found a few times. The chain couples TRBV11-2 to TRBJ2-7, with a tentative D call TRBD1 (6 bases). The germline V gene has CDR1 SGHAT and CDR2 FQNNGV. V shed 2 bases and J shed 3 bases, with 14 bases lying between them. The CDR3 runs 15 residues. The CDR3 reads CASSLLPGAHYEQYF. The DNA of the CDR3 is TGTGCCAGCAGCTTACTTCCAGGGGCGCACTACGAGCAGTACTTC.

The V call is TRBV4-1, the J call TRBJ2-7; 11 nucleotides line up with TRBD1. The ends lost 3 bases at V and 2 bases at J; junction bases unmatched: 9. CDR1 MGHRA and CDR2 YSYEKL come from the germline V gene. The CDR3 is 17 residues long. CDR3 loop: CASSQHTPGQGAYEQYF. The DNA for the CDR3 is TGCGCCAGCAGCCAGCATACCCCGGGACAGGGGGCCTACGAGCAGTACTTC.

The V call is TRBV6-4, the J call TRBJ1-5, with D unclear. CDR1 is MRHNA and CDR2 is SNTAGT in the germline V gene. Trimming shortened V by 6 bases and J by 4 bases, and 10 bases separated the two germline ends. The CDR3 loop spans 13 amino acids. The CDR3 region is CASSKTPNQPQHF. CDR3 DNA: TGTGCCAGCAGCAAGACACCGAATCAGCCCCAGCATTTT.